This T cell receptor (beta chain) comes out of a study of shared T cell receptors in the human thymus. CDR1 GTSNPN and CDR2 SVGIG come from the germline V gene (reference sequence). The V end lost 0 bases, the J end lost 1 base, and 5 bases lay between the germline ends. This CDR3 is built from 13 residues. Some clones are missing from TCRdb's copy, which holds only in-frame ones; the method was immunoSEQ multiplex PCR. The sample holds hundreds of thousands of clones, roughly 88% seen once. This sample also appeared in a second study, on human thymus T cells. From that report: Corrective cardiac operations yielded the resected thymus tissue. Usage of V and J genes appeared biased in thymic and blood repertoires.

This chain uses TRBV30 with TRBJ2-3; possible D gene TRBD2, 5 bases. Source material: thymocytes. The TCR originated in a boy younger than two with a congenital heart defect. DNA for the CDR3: TGTGCCTGGAGTGTAGCGGGCACAGATACGCAGTATTTT. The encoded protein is CAWSVAGTDTQYF.